The clone carrying this T cell receptor (beta chain) came up many times. What it binds is not known. The sample comes from a study of regulatory T cells in long-lasting Graves disease. Study-wide results and caveats: Less diverse TCR repertoires were seen in persistent Graves' patients than in newly diagnosed ones.

Construction of TCR beta libraries relied on iRepertoire HTBI primers and on Arm-PCR targeting CDR3 regions. TCRdb used MiXCR to reprocess the multiplex PCR reads, holding one entry per CDR3 protein. Of 350,000 to 550,000 distinct CDR3 sequences listed, 14% to 15% were seen once; the top ten hold 16%. Time point in this sample: newly diagnosed GD, antithyroid drugs for less than 3 months. PBMC-derived RNA was used for the TCR library. Graves' disease diagnosis followed American Thyroid Association guidelines. The sample was also linked to a second study, of T cells in Graves' hyperthyroidism and ophthalmopathy. From that report: The model anticipated ophthalmopathy a median around six months pre-onset.

This TCR was recovered from a woman aged 25 to 45 with Graves disease. Sequencing used peripheral blood mononuclear cells (PBMCs), obtained at new diagnosis, from a patient treated with antithyroid drugs.

The CDR3 protein is CASSSNQGPEYNEQFF. The CDR3 nucleotides are TGTGCCAGCAGCTCTAACCAGGGGCCTGAGTACAATGAGCAGTTCTTC. The V call is TRBV7-9, the J call TRBJ2-1; tentative D call: TRBD1 (6 bases). V lost 4 bases, J lost 4 bases, and 17 bases lay in between. Germline V gives CDR1 SEHNR, CDR2 FQNEAQ (reference sequence). The CDR3 sequence is 16 residues long.